One sample yielded the 25 T cell receptor beta chains listed below, sequenced in a study of blood T cells in healthy people across ages. Using a J-beta primer mix together with a sample-barcoded 5' primer, a second PCR was run for roughly 7 to 11 cycles. TCRdb redid the calling of the 5' RACE reads with MiXCR, one entry per CDR3 protein. The data contain hundreds of thousands of distinct CDR3 sequences, more than 50% of them singletons. Sequenced input: blood. The receptors shown here come from a man aged 35 to 55 in good health.

The chain uses TRBV6-1 and TRBJ2-2; 14 bases are shared with TRBD2. With V trimmed by 5 bases and J by 5 bases, 13 bases remained unmatched. The CDR3 totals 19 residues. The germline gives CDR1 MNHNS, CDR2 SASEGT. Here the CDR3 reads CASSLTGTSGSSRTGELFF. The CDR3 nucleotides are TGTGCCAGCAGTCTTACCGGGACTAGCGGGAGTAGTCGGACCGGGGAGCTGTTTTTT.

The table lists this clonotype with many counts. The rearrangement uses TRBV5-1 and TRBJ2-7, with 10 bases matching TRBD2. CDR3 length equals 16 residues. CDR1 and CDR2 (germline): SGHRS, YFSETQ. Unmatched junction bases numbered 9, after V lost 4 bases and J lost 2 bases. CDR3 in amino acids: CASSPEGLANTYEQYF. The DNA of the CDR3 is TGCGCCAGCAGCCCGGAGGGACTAGCGAATACCTACGAGCAGTACTTC.

The V call is TRBV5-1, the J call TRBJ1-2; D call uncertain. Germline CDR1 is SGHRS and CDR2 is YFSETQ. This CDR3 region has 13 residues. Between the trimmed V and J ends, which lost 6 bases and 6 bases, there was a span of 15 bases. CDR3 DNA sequence: TGCGCCAGCACCCTTGGCCAGGACCATGGCTACACCTTC. This translates into CASTLGQDHGYTF.

This chain uses TRBV5-1 with TRBJ2-3; 7 bases match TRBD1. CDR1 is SGHRS, CDR2 YFSETQ, per germline. The length of the CDR3 is 14 residues. J lost 3 bases, V lost 5 bases, and 6 bases had no gene match. CDR3 DNA: TGCGCCAGCAGGAGAACAGGGGCGACAGATACGCAGTATTTT. Translated: CASRRTGATDTQYF.

The DNA for the CDR3 is TGCAGCGTTGAGGCAGACGGAAAGGGCACAGATACGCAGTATTTT. This encodes CSVEADGKGTDTQYF. This chain joins TRBV29-1 and TRBJ2-3; no clear D. The CDR3 extends over 15 amino acids. Trimming shortened V by 3 bases and J by 1 base, and 14 bases separated the two germline ends. Germline V CDR1 and CDR2: SQVTM, ANQGSEA.

This clonotype was seen more than once but under ten times. The rearrangement uses TRBV27 and TRBJ2-3; no definite D call. The CDR3 extends over 16 amino acids. Per the germline V gene, CDR1 is MNHEY and CDR2 is SMNVEV (reference sequence). Trimming shortened V by 0 bases and J by 3 bases, and 13 bases separated the two germline ends. The CDR3 spells CASSLSHSSQTDTQYF. In DNA, the CDR3 is TGTGCCAGCAGTTTATCGCACTCCAGCCAGACAGATACGCAGTATTTT.

This clonotype was seen only a few times. The chain carries TRBV11-2 and TRBJ1-1; D is unresolved. Per germline, CDR1 SGHAT and CDR2 FQNNGV. The CDR3 loop spans 13 amino acids. Trimming cost V 2 bases and J 6 bases, with 10 bases left between them. The CDR3 DNA sequence: TGTGCCAGCAGCTTATCTATGGCGCCTGAAGCTTTCTTT. Translation: CASSLSMAPEAFF.

The chain links TRBV24-1 to TRBJ2-1, with 11 bases that match TRBD2. The V and J ends lost 1 base and 8 bases, in that order; junction bases with no gene match: 12. This CDR3 contains 18 residues. Germline V gene data show CDR1 as KGHDR and CDR2 as SFDVKD. In nucleotides, the CDR3 is TGTGCCACCAGTGATTTCTCATCCAAGACTAGCGGGAACGATGAGCAGTTCTTC. Its translation: CATSDFSSKTSGNDEQFF.

The DNA of the CDR3 is TGCGCCAGCAGCGGACTTAGTGGTCTCGCCAAAAACATTCAGTACTTC. It translates to CASSGLSGLAKNIQYF. This rearrangement joins TRBV5-1 to TRBJ2-4, with D tentatively TRBD2 (5 bases). Germline CDR1 reads SGHRS; CDR2 reads YFSETQ. The CDR3 is made up of 16 amino acids. Between the trimmed V and J ends, which lost 4 bases and 1 base, there was a span of 15 bases. Full variable domain (rest looked up from reference TRBV5-1 and TRBJ2-4): KAGVTQTPRYLIKTRGQQVTLSCSPISGHRSVSWYQQTPGQGLQFLFEYFSETQRNKGNFPGRFSGRQFSNSRSEMNVSTLELGDSALYLCASSGLSGLAKNIQYFGAGTRLSVL.

A few counts support this clonotype. The rearrangement links TRBV4-3 to TRBJ2-2; D might be TRBD2 (6 bases). Trimming removed 3 bases at V and 3 bases at J, with 8 bases between. CDR3 length: 14 residues. Per the germline V gene, CDR1 is LGHNA and CDR2 is YSLEER. CDR3 DNA: TGCGCCAGCAGCCACTCTAGCGACACCGGGGAGCTGTTTTTT. This translates into CASSHSSDTGELFF.

V is TRBV29-1 and J is TRBJ2-5, with D possibly being TRBD2 (6 bases). Trimming took off 7 bases at V and 7 bases at J, with 22 bases between the two ends. Germline CDR1 is SQVTM and CDR2 is ANQGSEA. The length of the CDR3 is 14 residues. CDR3 in amino acids: CSGGERAEGGTQYF. DNA for the CDR3: TGCAGCGGTGGGGAACGGGCCGAGGGAGGGACCCAGTACTTC.

This clonotype was recorded many times. The genes are TRBV29-1 and TRBJ2-5; 9 nucleotides line up with TRBD2. CDR1 and CDR2 (germline): SQVTM, ANQGSEA. J lost 5 bases, V lost 4 bases, and 11 bases had no gene match. The length of the CDR3 is 15 residues. The CDR3 DNA is TGCAGCGTTGGTCGTGGTAGCGGGAGAGGGGAGACCCAGTACTTC. As protein: CSVGRGSGRGETQYF.

The gene calls are TRBV5-1 and TRBJ2-5, with TRBD2 as a possible D gene (6 bases). The CDR3 consists of 15 residues. V was trimmed by 4 bases and J by 0 bases, leaving 13 bases between them. Germline CDR1 is SGHRS and CDR2 is YFSETQ. In DNA, the CDR3 is TGCGCCAGCAGCCTTGCGGGGTCTTACCAAGAGACCCAGTACTTC. Residues: CASSLAGSYQETQYF. Complete variable domain (other parts from reference TRBV5-1 and TRBJ2-5): KAGVTQTPRYLIKTRGQQVTLSCSPISGHRSVSWYQQTPGQGLQFLFEYFSETQRNKGNFPGRFSGRQFSNSRSEMNVSTLELGDSALYLCASSLAGSYQETQYFGPGTRLLVL.

The V and J genes are TRBV12-3 or TRBV12-4 and TRBJ2-7; a possible D gene is TRBD1 (5 bases). The V and J ends lost 1 base and 5 bases respectively, with 15 bases between them. The CDR3 sequence is 15 residues long. The CDR3 spells CASSLEGQGPHEQYF. For the CDR3, the DNA is TGTGCCAGCAGTTTAGAGGGGCAGGGTCCCCACGAGCAGTACTTC.

The chain has TRBV9 and TRBJ2-3, with 7 positions matching TRBD1. The CDR3 length is 14 residues. Germline V gene data show CDR1 as SGDLS and CDR2 as YYNGEE. V lost 4 bases to trimming and J lost 3 bases; unmatched junction nucleotides: 5. The CDR3 protein is CASSPTQGTDTQYF. DNA for the CDR3: TGTGCCAGCAGCCCCACACAGGGGACAGATACGCAGTATTTT.

This clonotype was found once. CDR3 bases: TGCAGTGCTAGCAAGTCCGGGACAGGGGATCAGCCCCAGCATTTT. Amino acid sequence: CSASKSGTGDQPQHF. J is TRBJ1-5 and V is TRBV20-1; TRBD1 agrees at 10 bases. CDR1 is DFQATT and CDR2 is SNEGSKA in the germline V gene (reference sequence). Trimming at V came to 3 bases and at J to 5 bases, leaving 7 bases not matched to a gene. The CDR3 has 15 residues.

Only a few counts were recorded for this clonotype. The gene calls are TRBV9 and TRBJ2-7, with D possibly being TRBD1 or TRBD2 (5 bases each). With 1 base removed from V and 0 bases from J, the gap between germline ends came to 11 bases. Germline V gene data show CDR1 as SGDLS and CDR2 as YYNGEE. The CDR3 is made up of 15 amino acids. The DNA of the CDR3 is TGTGCCAGCAGCGTATATGAGGGGAGCTCCTACGAGCAGTACTTC. It encodes CASSVYEGSSYEQYF.

The gene calls are TRBV15 and TRBJ2-1; D is unresolved. CDR1 LNHNV and CDR2 YYDKDF come from the germline V gene (reference sequence). Trimming cost V 8 bases and J 2 bases, with 16 bases left between them. There are 15 residues in the CDR3. As DNA, the CDR3 is TGTGCCACCTCGGCGGACGCAACAACCTACAATGAGCAGTTCTTC. This codes for CATSADATTYNEQFF.

This clonotype was seen a few times. The CDR3 sequence: CSEGTAYGEQFF. The DNA for the CDR3 is TGCAGCGAAGGGACGGCCTACGGTGAGCAGTTCTTC. This rearrangement joins TRBV29-1 to TRBJ2-1; D tentatively fits TRBD1 or TRBD2 (5 bases each). This CDR3 comprises 12 residues. The germline CDR1 and CDR2 sequences are SQVTM and ANQGSEA. V was shortened by 7 bases and J by 9 bases, with 16 bases between the two germline ends.

As for this clonotype: It may be a read error: a sequence one base away is much more abundant. The chain uses TRBV20-1 and TRBJ2-7; 10 bases fit TRBD2. The CDR3 loop spans 13 amino acids. CDR1 and CDR2 (germline): DFQATT, SNEGSKA (reference sequence). Unmatched junction bases numbered 8, after V lost 5 bases and J lost 7 bases. Here the CDR3 reads CSAAAGGIDEQYF. In DNA form, the CDR3 reads TGCAGTGCTGCAGCGGGGGGGATCGATGAGCAGTACTTC.

This clonotype was detected only a few times. The genes are TRBV4-1 and TRBJ2-1, with a possible D match to TRBD2 (5 bases). V was trimmed by 3 bases and J by 7 bases, leaving 7 bases between them. Per the germline V gene, CDR1 is MGHRA and CDR2 is YSYEKL. The CDR3 runs to 12 residues. CDR3 amino acids: CASSQRENEQFF. Written as DNA, the CDR3 is TGCGCCAGCAGCCAGAGGGAAAATGAGCAGTTCTTC.

This clonotype was detected only once. This chain links TRBV20-1 with TRBJ2-5; perhaps D is TRBD1 or TRBD2 (5 bases each). CDR3 length: 16 residues. The ends were cut back, 6 bases at V and 3 bases at J, with 23 bases in the middle. Looked up from germline, CDR1 is DFQATT and CDR2 is SNEGSKA (reference sequence). CDR3 loop: CSAPGRGGGIKETQYF. The CDR3, as DNA: TGCAGTGCCCCGGGTAGAGGTGGGGGTATTAAAGAGACCCAGTACTTC.

This clonotype was counted only a few times. The chain carries TRBV27 and TRBJ2-3; perhaps TRBD1 as D (6 bases). V lost 2 bases, J lost 0 bases, and 12 bases lay in between. The germline V gene has CDR1 MNHEY and CDR2 SMNVEV (reference sequence). The CDR3 extends over 16 amino acids. The CDR3 sequence: CASSLGTTPSTDTQYF. CDR3 in DNA: TGTGCCAGCAGTTTAGGGACAACGCCTAGCACAGATACGCAGTATTTT.

This chain connects TRBV6-5 to TRBJ1-2; 10 bases are a match to TRBD1. Germline lookup yields CDR1 MNHEY and CDR2 SVGAGI. Trimming removed 4 bases from V and 7 bases from J; junction bases left unmatched: 9. The CDR3 loop spans 15 amino acids. As DNA, the CDR3 is TGTGCCAGCAGTTCTCGGGACAGGGGTTTTCGTGGCTACACCTTC. This codes for CASSSRDRGFRGYTF.

For this clonotype: Germline and junction disagree at one end, which may indicate a read error. The genes are TRBV2 and TRBJ1-2, with TRBD1 as a possible D gene (5 bases). CDR1 and CDR2 from the germline V gene are SNHLY and FYNNEI. This CDR3 has 14 residues. CDR3 in DNA: TGTGCCAGCAGTCAGTATACAGGTTCCTATGGCTGCACCTTC. This gives the protein CASSQYTGSYGCTF.